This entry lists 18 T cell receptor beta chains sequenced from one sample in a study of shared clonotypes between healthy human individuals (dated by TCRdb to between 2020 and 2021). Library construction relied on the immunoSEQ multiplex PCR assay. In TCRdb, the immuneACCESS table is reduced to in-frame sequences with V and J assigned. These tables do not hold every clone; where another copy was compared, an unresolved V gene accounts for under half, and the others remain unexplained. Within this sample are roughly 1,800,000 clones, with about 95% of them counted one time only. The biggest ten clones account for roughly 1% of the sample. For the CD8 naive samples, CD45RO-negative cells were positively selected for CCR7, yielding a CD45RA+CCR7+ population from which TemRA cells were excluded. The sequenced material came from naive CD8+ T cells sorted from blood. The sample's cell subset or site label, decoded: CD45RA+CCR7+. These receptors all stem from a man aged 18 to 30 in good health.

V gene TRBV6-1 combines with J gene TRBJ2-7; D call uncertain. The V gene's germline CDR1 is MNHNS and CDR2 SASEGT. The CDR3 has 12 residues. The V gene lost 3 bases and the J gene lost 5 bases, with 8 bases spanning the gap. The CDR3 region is CASSDARDEQYF. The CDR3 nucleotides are TGTGCCAGCAGTGATGCAAGGGACGAGCAGTACTTC.

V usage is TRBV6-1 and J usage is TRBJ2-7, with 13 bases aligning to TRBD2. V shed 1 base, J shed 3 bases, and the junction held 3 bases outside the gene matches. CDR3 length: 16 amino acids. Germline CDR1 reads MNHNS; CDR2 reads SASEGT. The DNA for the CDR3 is TGTGCCAGCAGTGAAGGGACTAGCGGGGGATTCTACGAGCAGTACTTC. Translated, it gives CASSEGTSGGFYEQYF.

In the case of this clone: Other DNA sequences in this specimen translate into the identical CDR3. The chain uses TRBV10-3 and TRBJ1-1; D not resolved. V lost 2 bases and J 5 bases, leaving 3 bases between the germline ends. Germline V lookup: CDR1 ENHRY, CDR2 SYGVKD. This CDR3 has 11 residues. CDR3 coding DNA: TGTGCCATCAGTGAGGGAACTGAAGCTTTCTTT. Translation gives CAISEGTEAFF.

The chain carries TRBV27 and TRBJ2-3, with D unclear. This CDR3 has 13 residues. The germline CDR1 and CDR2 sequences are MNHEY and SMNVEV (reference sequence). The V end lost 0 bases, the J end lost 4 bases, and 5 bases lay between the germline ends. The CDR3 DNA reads TGTGCCAGCAGTTTATCCAGTCCAGATACGCAGTATTTT. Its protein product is CASSLSSPDTQYF.

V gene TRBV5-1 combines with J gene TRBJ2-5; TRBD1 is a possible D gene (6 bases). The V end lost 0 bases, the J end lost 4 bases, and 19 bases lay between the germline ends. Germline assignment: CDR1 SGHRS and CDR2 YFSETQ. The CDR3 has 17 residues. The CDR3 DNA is TGCGCCAGCAGCTTGGCCATAACAGGGAGAGAGGTAGAGACCCAGTACTTC. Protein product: CASSLAITGREVETQYF.

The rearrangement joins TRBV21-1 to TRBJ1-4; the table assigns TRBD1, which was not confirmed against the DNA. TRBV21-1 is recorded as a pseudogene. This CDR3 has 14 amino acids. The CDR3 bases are TGTGCCAGCAGCAAAGTAGGGGTGGGTGAAAAACTGTTTTTT. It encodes CASSKVGVGEKLFF.

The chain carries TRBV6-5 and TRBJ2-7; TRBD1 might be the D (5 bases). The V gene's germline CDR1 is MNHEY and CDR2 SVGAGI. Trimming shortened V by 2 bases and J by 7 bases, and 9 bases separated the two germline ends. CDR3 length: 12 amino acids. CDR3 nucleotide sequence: TGTGCCAGCAGTTACGACAGATGGGAGCAGTACTTC. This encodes CASSYDRWEQYF.

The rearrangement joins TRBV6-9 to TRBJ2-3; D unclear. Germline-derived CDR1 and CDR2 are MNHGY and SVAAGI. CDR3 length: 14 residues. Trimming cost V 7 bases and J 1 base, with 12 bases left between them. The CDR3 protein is CASTLPNCTDTQYF. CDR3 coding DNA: TGTGCCAGCACTTTGCCTAACTGCACAGATACGCAGTATTTT.

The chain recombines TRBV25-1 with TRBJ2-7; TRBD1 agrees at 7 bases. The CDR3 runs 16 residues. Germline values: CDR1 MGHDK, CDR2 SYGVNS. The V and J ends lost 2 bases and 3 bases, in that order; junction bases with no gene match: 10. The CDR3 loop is CASSEPGTDLFYEQYF. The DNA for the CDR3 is TGTGCCAGCAGTGAACCAGGGACAGACTTATTCTACGAGCAGTACTTC.

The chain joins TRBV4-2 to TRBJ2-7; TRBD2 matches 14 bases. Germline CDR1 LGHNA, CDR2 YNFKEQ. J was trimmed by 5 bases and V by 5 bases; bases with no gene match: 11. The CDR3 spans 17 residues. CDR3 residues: CASSIGTSGSLDHEQYF. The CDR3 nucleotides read TGTGCCAGCAGCATCGGGACTAGCGGGAGTCTAGACCACGAGCAGTACTTC.

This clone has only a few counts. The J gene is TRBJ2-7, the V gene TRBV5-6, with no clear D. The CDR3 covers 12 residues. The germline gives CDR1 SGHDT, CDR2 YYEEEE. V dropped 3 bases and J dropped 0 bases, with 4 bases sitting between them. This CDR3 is CASSSNSYEQYF. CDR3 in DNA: TGTGCCAGCAGCTCCAACTCCTACGAGCAGTACTTC.

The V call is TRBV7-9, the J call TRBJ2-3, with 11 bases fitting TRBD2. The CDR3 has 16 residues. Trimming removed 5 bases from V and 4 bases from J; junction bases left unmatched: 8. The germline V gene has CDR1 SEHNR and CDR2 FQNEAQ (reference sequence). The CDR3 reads CASSLPLAGAADTQYF. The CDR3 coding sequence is TGTGCCAGCAGCCTACCACTAGCGGGAGCCGCAGATACGCAGTATTTT.

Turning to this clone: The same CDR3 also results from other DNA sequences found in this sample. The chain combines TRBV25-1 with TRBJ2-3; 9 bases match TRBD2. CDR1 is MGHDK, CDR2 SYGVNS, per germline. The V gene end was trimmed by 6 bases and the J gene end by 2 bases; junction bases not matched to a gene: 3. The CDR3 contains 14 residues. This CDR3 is CASRLAGSTDTQYF. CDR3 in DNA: TGTGCCAGCAGGCTAGCGGGGTCCACAGATACGCAGTATTTT.

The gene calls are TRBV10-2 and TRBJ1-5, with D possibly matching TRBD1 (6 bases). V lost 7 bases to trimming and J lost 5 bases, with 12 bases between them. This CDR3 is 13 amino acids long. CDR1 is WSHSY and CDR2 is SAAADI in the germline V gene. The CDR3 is CASTDGGYQPQHF. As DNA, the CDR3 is TGCGCCAGCACCGACGGGGGCTATCAGCCCCAGCATTTT.

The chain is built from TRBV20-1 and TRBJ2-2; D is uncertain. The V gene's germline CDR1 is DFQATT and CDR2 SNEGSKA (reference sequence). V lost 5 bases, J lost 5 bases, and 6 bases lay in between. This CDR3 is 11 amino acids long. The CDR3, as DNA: TGCAGTGCTCCAAGAACCGGGGAGCTGTTTTTT. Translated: CSAPRTGELFF.

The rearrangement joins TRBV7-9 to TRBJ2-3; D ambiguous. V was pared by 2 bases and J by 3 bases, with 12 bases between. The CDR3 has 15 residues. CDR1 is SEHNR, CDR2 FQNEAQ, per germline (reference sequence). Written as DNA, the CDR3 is TGTGCCAGCAGCTTACTGTTGGAGAGGACAGATACGCAGTATTTT. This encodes CASSLLLERTDTQYF.

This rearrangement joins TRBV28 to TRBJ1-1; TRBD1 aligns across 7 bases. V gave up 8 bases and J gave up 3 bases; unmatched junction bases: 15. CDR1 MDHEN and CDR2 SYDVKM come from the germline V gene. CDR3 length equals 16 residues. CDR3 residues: CASRQGRGREDTEAFF. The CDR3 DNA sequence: TGTGCCAGCCGACAGGGAAGGGGTAGAGAGGACACTGAAGCTTTCTTT. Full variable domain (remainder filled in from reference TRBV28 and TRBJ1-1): DVKVTQSSRYLVKRTGEKVFLECVQDMDHENMFWYRQDPGLGLRLIYFSYDVKMKEKGDIPEGYSVSREKKERFSLILESASTNQTSMYLCASRQGRGREDTEAFFGQGTRLTVV.

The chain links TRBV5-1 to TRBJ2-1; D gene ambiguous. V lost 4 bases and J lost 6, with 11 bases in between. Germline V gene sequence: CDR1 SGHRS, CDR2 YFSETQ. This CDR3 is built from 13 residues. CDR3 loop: CASSPLSVNEQFF. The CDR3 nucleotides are TGCGCCAGCAGCCCACTATCTGTCAATGAGCAGTTCTTC.